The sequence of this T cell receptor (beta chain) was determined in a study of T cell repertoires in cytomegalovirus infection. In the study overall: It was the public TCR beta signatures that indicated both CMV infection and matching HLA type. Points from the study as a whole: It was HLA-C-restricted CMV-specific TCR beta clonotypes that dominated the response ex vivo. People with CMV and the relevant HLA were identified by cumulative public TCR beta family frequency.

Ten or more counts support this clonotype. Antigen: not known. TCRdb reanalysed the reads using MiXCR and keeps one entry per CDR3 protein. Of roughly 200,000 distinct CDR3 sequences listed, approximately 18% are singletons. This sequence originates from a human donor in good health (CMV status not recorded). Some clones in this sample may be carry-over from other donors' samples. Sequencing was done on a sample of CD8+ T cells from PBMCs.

CDR3 bases: TGTGCCAGCAGTGAACTAGCGGGGGGGCCAGATACGCAGTATTTT. It codes for CASSELAGGPDTQYF. J is TRBJ2-3 and V is TRBV6-1; the match to TRBD2 covers 12 bases. V lost 2 bases and J lost 4; bases outside the gene matches: 1. From germline, CDR1 is MNHNS and CDR2 SASEGT. CDR3 size: 15 residues.